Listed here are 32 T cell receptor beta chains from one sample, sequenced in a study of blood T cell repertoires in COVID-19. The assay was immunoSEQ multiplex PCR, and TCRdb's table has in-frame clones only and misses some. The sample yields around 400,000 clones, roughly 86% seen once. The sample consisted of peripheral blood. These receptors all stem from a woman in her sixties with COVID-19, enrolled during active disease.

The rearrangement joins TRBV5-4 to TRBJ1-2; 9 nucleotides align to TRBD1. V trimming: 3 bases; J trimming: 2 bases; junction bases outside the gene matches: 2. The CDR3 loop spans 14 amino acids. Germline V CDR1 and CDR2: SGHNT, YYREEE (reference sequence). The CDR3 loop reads CASSSGTGNYGYTF. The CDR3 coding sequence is TGTGCCAGCAGCTCCGGGACAGGGAACTATGGCTACACCTTC.

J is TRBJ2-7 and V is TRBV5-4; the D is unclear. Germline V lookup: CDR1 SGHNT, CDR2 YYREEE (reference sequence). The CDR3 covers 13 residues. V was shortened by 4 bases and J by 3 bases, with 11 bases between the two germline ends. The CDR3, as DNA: TGTGCCAGCAGCCGTCCCCCGGGCTACGAGCAGTACTTC. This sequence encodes CASSRPPGYEQYF. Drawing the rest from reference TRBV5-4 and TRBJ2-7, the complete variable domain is ETGVTQSPTHLIKTRGQQVTLRCSSQSGHNTVSWYQQALGQGPQFIFQYYREEENGRGNFPPRFSGLQFPNYSSELNVNALELDDSALYLCASSRPPGYEQYFGPGTRLTVT.

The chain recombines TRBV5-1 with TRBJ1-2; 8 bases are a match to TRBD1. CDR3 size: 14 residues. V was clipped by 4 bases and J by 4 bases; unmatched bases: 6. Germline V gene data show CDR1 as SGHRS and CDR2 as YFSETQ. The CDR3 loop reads CASSDIRGLYGYTF. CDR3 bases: TGCGCCAGCAGCGACATCAGGGGGCTCTATGGCTACACCTTC.

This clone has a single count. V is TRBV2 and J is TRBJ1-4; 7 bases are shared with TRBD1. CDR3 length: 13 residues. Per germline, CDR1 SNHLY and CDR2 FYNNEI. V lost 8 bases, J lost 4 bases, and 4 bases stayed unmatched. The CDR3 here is CASGTVGNEKLFF. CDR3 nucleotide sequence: TGTGCCAGCGGGACAGTAGGTAATGAAAAACTGTTTTTT. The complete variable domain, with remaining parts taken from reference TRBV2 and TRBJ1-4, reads EPEVTQTPSHQVTQMGQEVILRCVPISNHLYFYWYRQILGQKVEFLVSFYNNEISEKSEIFDDQFSVERPDGSNFTLKIRSTKLEDSAMYFCASGTVGNEKLFFGSGTQLSVL.

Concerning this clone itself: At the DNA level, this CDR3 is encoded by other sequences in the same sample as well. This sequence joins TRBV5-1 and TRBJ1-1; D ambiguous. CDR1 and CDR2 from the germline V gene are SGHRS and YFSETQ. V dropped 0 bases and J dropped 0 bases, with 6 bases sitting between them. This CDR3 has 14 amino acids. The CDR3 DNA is TGCGCCAGCAGCTTGGTTAGTGTGAACACTGAAGCTTTCTTT. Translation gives CASSLVSVNTEAFF.

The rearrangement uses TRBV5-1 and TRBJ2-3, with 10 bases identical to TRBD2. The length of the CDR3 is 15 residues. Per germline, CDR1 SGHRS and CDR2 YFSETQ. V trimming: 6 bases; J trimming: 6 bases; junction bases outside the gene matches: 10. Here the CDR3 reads CASNEFSGGKDTQYF. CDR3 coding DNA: TGCGCCAGCAACGAATTTAGCGGGGGGAAGGATACGCAGTATTTT.

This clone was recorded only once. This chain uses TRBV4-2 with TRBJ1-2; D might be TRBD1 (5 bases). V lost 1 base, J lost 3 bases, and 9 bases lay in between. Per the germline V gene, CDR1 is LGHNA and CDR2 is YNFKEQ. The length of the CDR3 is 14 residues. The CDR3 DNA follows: TGTGCCAGCAGCCAAGTCTCAGGGTACTATGGCTACACCTTC. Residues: CASSQVSGYYGYTF.

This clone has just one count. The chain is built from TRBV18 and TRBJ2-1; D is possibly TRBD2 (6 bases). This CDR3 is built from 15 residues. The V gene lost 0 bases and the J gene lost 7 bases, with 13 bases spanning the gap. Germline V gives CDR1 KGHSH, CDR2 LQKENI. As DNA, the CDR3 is TGTGCCAGCTCACCACCGGGGGGTATCAGGAATGAGCAGTTCTTC. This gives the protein CASSPPGGIRNEQFF.

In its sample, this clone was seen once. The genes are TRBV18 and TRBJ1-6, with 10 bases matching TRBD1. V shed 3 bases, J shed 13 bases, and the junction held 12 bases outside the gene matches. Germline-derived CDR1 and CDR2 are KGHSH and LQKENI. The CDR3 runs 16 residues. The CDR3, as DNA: TGTGCCAGCTCACCTAGATCTACCGGGACAGGGGCTCCCCTCCACTTT. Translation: CASSPRSTGTGAPLHF.

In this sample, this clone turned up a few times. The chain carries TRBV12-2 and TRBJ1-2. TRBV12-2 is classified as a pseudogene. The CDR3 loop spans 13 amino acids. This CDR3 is CASRSQGAGGYTF. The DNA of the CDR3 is TGTGCAAGTCGCTCACAGGGAGCGGGGGGCTACACCTTC.

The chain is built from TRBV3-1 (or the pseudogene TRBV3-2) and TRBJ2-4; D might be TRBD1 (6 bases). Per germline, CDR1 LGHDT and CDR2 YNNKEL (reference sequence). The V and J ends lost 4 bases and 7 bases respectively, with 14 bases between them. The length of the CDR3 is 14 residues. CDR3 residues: CASSPTGFENIQYF. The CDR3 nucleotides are TGTGCCAGCAGCCCAACAGGGTTTGAGAACATTCAGTACTTC.

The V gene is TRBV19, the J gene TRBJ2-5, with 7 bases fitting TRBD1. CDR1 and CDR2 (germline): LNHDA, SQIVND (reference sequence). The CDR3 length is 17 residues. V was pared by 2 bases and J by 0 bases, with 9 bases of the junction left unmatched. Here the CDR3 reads CASSISVGTAYQETQYF. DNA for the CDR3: TGTGCCAGTAGTATATCGGTCGGGACAGCGTACCAAGAGACCCAGTACTTC.

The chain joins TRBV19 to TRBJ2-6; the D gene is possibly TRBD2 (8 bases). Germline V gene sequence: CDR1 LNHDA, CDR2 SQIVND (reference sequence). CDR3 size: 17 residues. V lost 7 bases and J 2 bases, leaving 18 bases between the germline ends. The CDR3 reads CASTSGGGFAGANVLTF. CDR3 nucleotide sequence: TGTGCCAGTACCTCGGGAGGGGGCTTCGCTGGGGCCAACGTCCTGACTTTC.

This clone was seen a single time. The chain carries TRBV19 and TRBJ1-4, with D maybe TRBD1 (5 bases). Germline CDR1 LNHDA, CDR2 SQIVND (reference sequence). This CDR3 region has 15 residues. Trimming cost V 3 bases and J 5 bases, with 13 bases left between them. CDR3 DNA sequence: TGTGCCAGTAGTATTAAGCGACAGCCAAATGAAAAACTGTTTTTT. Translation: CASSIKRQPNEKLFF.

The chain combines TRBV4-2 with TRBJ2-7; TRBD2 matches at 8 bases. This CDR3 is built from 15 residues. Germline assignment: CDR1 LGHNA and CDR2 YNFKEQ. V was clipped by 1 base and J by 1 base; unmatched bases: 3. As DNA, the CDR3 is TGTGCCAGCAGCCAAGTTGCTAGCGGGTCCTACGAGCAGTACTTC. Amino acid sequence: CASSQVASGSYEQYF.

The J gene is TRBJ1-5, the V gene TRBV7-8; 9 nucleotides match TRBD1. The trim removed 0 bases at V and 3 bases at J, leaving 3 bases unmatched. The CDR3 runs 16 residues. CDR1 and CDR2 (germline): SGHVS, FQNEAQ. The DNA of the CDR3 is TGTGCCAGCAGCTTAGCGTTACAGGGGGCCAATCAGCCCCAGCATTTT. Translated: CASSLALQGANQPQHF.

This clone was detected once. The CDR3 here is CASSPGTSLNEQFF. The CDR3 nucleotides are TGTGCCAGCAGTCCCGGGACTAGCCTGAATGAGCAGTTCTTC. The chain uses TRBV7-3 and TRBJ2-1; 9 bases match TRBD2. The CDR3 extends over 14 amino acids. Germline CDR1 and CDR2: SGHTA and FQGTGA. V was pared by 6 bases and J by 7 bases, with 7 bases of the junction left unmatched.

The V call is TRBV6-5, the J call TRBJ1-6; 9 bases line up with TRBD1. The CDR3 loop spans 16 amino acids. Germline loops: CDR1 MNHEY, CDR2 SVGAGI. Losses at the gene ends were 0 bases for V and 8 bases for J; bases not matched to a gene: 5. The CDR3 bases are TGTGCCAGCAGTTACTCCAACAGGGGGCGAGATTCACCCCTCCACTTT. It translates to CASSYSNRGRDSPLHF.

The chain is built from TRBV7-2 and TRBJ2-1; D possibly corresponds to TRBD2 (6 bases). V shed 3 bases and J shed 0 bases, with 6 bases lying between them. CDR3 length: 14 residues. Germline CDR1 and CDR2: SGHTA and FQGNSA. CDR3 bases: TGTGCCAGCAGCTTCGGGAGCTCCTACAATGAGCAGTTCTTC. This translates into CASSFGSSYNEQFF.

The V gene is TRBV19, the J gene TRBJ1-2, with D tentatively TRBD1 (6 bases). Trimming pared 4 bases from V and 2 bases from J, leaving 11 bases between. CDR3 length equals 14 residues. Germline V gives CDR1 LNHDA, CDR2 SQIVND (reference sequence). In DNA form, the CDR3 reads TGTGCCAGTAGTAAGAGGACAGAGAACTATGGCTACACCTTC. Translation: CASSKRTENYGYTF. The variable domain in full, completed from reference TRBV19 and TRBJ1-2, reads DGGITQSPKYLFRKEGQNVTLSCEQNLNHDAMYWYRQDPGQGLRLIYYSQIVNDFQKGDIAEGYSVSREKKESFPLTVTSAQKNPTAFYLCASSKRTENYGYTFGSGTRLTVV.

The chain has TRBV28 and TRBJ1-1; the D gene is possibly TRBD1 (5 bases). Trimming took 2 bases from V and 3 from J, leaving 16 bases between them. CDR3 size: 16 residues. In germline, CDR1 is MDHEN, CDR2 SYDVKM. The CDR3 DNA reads TGTGCCAGCAGTTTACCTTCCCTCGGGGGATACACTGAAGCTTTCTTT. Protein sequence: CASSLPSLGGYTEAFF.

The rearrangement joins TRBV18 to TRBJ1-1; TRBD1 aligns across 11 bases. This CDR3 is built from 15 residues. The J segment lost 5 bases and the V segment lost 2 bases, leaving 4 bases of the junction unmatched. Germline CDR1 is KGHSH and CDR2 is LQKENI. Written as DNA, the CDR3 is TGTGCCAGCTCACCAGCTGGGACAGGGGGTACTGAAGCTTTCTTT. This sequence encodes CASSPAGTGGTEAFF.

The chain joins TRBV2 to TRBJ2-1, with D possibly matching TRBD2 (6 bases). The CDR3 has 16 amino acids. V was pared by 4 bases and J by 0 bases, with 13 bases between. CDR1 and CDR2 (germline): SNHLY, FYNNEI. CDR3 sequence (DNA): TGTGCCAGCAGTGCAACCACTAGCATCTCCTACAATGAGCAGTTCTTC. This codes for CASSATTSISYNEQFF.

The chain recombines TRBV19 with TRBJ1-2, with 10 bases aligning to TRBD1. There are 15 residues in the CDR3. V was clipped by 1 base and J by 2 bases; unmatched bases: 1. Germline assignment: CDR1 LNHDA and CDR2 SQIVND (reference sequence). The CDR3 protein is CASSIGQGANYGYTF. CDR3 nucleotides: TGTGCCAGTAGTATAGGACAGGGGGCGAACTATGGCTACACCTTC.

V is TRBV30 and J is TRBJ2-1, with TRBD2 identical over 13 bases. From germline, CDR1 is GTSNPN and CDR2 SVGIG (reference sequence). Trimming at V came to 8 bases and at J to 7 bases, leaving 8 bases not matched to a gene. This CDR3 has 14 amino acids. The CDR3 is CAGTTSGGWNEQFF. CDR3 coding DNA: TGTGCCGGGACGACTAGCGGGGGGTGGAATGAGCAGTTCTTC.

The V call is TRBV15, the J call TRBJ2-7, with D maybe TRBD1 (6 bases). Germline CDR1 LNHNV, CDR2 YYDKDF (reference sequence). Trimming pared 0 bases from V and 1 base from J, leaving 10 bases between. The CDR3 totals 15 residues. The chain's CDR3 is CATSREGAGSYEQYF. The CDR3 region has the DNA TGTGCCACCAGCAGAGAGGGGGCAGGGTCCTACGAGCAGTACTTC. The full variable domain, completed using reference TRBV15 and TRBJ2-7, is DAMVIQNPRYQVTQFGKPVTLSCSQTLNHNVMYWYQQKSSQAPKLLFHYYDKDFNNEADTPDNFQSRRPNTSFCFLDIRSPGLGDTAMYLCATSREGAGSYEQYFGPGTRLTVT.

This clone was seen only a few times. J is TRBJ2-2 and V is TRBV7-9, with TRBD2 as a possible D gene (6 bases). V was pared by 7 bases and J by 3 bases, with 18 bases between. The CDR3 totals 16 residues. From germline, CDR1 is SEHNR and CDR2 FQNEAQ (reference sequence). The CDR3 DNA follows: TGTGCCAGCACCGAAAGGGGCGGGGTCGACACCGGGGAGCTGTTTTTT. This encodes CASTERGGVDTGELFF.

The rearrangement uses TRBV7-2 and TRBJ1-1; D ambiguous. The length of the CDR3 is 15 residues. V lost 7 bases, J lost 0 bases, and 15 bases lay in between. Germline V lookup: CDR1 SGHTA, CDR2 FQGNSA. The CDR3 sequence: CASTLNGAMNTEAFF. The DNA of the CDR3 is TGTGCCAGCACCCTAAATGGAGCGATGAACACTGAAGCTTTCTTT.

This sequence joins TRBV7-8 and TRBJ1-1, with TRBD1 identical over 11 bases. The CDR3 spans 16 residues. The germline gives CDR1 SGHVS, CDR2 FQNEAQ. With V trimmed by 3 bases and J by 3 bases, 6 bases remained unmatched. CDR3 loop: CASSFLGQGGDTEAFF. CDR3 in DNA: TGTGCCAGCAGCTTCCTGGGACAGGGGGGCGACACTGAAGCTTTCTTT. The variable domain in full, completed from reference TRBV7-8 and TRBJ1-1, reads GAGVSQSPRYKVAKRGQDVALRCDPISGHVSLFWYQQALGQGPEFLTYFQNEAQLDKSGLPSDRFFAERPEGSVSTLKIQRTQQEDSAVYLCASSFLGQGGDTEAFFGQGTRLTVV.

The CDR3 here is CASSGRGRREQYF. DNA for the CDR3: TGTGCCAGCAGCGGCAGGGGGCGCCGGGAGCAGTACTTC. J is TRBJ2-7 and V is TRBV12-3 or TRBV12-4; 8 nucleotides align to TRBD1. This CDR3 contains 13 residues. V lost 6 bases, J lost 7 bases, and 8 bases stayed unmatched.

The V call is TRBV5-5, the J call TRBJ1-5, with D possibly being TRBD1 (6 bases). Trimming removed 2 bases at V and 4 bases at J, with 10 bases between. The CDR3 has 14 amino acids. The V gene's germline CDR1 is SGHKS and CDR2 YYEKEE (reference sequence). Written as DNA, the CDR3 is TGTGCCAGCAGCTTTAGACAGGTAAATCAGCCCCAGCATTTT. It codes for CASSFRQVNQPQHF.

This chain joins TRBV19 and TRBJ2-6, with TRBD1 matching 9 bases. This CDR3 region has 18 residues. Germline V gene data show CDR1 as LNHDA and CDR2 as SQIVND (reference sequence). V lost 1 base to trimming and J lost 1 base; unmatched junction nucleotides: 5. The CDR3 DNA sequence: TGTGCCAGTAGTATAGTAGGACAGGGGTTTTCTGGGGCCAACGTCCTGACTTTC. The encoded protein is CASSIVGQGFSGANVLTF. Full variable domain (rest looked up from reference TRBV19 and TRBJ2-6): DGGITQSPKYLFRKEGQNVTLSCEQNLNHDAMYWYRQDPGQGLRLIYYSQIVNDFQKGDIAEGYSVSREKKESFPLTVTSAQKNPTAFYLCASSIVGQGFSGANVLTFGAGSRLTVL.